The 21 T cell receptor beta chains presented below share a single source sample, sequenced in a study of control samples from healthy donors and cancer patients. Clones were read by immunoSEQ multiplex PCR, and TCRdb kept only the in-frame ones, dropping some. The sample records about 20,000 clones, 70% to 90% being singletons. The sequencing sample was made of PBMCs. The origin of the receptors is a man aged 55-75 years with head and neck cancer.

V and J are TRBV11-1 and TRBJ1-1, with TRBD1 as a possible D gene (5 bases). The germline gives CDR1 SGHAT, CDR2 FQDESV (reference sequence). Trimming pared 6 bases from V and 8 bases from J, leaving 19 bases between. The CDR3 is made up of 14 amino acids. CDR3 sequence: CASSHQGGAREAFF. Written as DNA, the CDR3 is TGTGCCAGCAGTCATCAAGGTGGGGCCCGGGAAGCTTTCTTT.

The CDR3 spells CASSPLAGAGNTIYF. The CDR3 bases are TGTGCCAGCAGCCCGCTCGCAGGGGCTGGAAACACCATATATTTT. This chain uses TRBV27 with TRBJ1-3; D may be TRBD1 (6 bases). The germline CDR1 and CDR2 sequences are MNHEY and SMNVEV (reference sequence). Trimming shortened V by 6 bases and J by 2 bases, and 14 bases separated the two germline ends. This CDR3 has 15 residues.

This clone was recorded a few times. The J gene is TRBJ2-6, the V gene TRBV12-5; D gene ambiguous. Germline V gene lookup returns CDR1 LGHNT and CDR2 FRNRAP. Trimming took off 6 bases at V and 5 bases at J, with 11 bases between the two ends. The CDR3 length is 14 residues. Here the CDR3 DNA reads TGTGCTAGTGGGGCCTTAGCCTGGGCCAACGTCCTGACTTTC. It is translated as CASGALAWANVLTF.

V is TRBV6-5 and J is TRBJ1-2; 7 nucleotides line up with TRBD1. Unmatched junction bases numbered 13, after V lost 7 bases and J lost 5 bases. The CDR3 is made up of 15 amino acids. Germline V gene lookup returns CDR1 MNHEY and CDR2 SVGAGI. The DNA for the CDR3 is TGTGCCAGCAATGGGGTGGAAGGGACAGCTTATGGCTACACCTTC. Amino acid sequence: CASNGVEGTAYGYTF.

This chain links TRBV11-2 with TRBJ2-3; TRBD2 aligns across 14 bases. J was trimmed by 6 bases and V by 3 bases; bases with no gene match: 5. Looked up from germline, CDR1 is SGHAT and CDR2 is FQNNGV. The CDR3 runs to 16 residues. CDR3 amino acids: CASSFPTSGGADTQYF. CDR3 DNA sequence: TGTGCCAGCAGCTTCCCGACTAGCGGGGGGGCGGATACGCAGTATTTT.

The rearrangement joins TRBV3-1 (or the pseudogene TRBV3-2) to TRBJ1-1, with D unresolved. Germline CDR1 LGHDT, CDR2 YNNKEL (reference sequence). V shed 4 bases and J shed 7 bases, with 13 bases lying between them. The CDR3 length is 13 residues. This chain's CDR3 is CASSLGFGVEAFF. The CDR3 nucleotides read TGTGCCAGCAGCCTTGGCTTTGGGGTTGAAGCTTTCTTT.

V gene TRBV27 combines with J gene TRBJ1-1, with D perhaps TRBD1 (5 bases). The ends were cut back, 6 bases at V and 5 bases at J, with 25 bases in the middle. CDR1 and CDR2 (germline): MNHEY, SMNVEV (reference sequence). The CDR3 spans 17 residues. This CDR3 reads CASSHLSSGGGSTEAFF. CDR3 coding DNA: TGTGCCAGCAGCCATTTGTCTTCAGGCGGGGGGAGTACTGAAGCTTTCTTT.

V gene TRBV20-1 combines with J gene TRBJ1-1, with D perhaps matching TRBD1 (5 bases). Germline CDR1 is DFQATT and CDR2 is SNEGSKA (reference sequence). Trimming left V 3 bases short and J 1 base short, with 12 bases between. The CDR3 has 14 amino acids. CDR3 nucleotides: TGCAGTGCTAGTGGGGCAGTTACGAACACTGAAGCTTTCTTT. Translated, it gives CSASGAVTNTEAFF.

This clone was found once. This chain links TRBV29-1 with TRBJ2-1; 7 positions agree with TRBD1. The trim removed 1 base at V and 8 bases at J, leaving 14 bases unmatched. Germline V gene data show CDR1 as SQVTM and CDR2 as ANQGSEA. CDR3 size: 16 residues. CDR3 sequence (DNA): TGCAGCGTTGAAGTTCCTCCGGGACAGTCCGGCGATGAGCAGTTCTTC. Encoded protein: CSVEVPPGQSGDEQFF.

This chain links TRBV7-9 with TRBJ1-2, with a tentative D call TRBD1 (5 bases). Germline CDR1 is SEHNR and CDR2 is FQNEAQ (reference sequence). Between the trimmed V and J ends, which lost 5 bases and 5 bases, there was a span of 15 bases. The CDR3 is made up of 14 amino acids. Here the CDR3 reads CASSEAGTAYGYTF. As DNA, the CDR3 is TGTGCCAGCAGCGAGGCCGGGACGGCTTATGGCTACACCTTC.

The sample holds one count of this clone. V gene TRBV30 combines with J gene TRBJ2-7; 7 nucleotides match TRBD1. This CDR3 is 19 amino acids long. The V and J ends lost 0 bases and 2 bases, in that order; junction bases with no gene match: 19. CDR1 and CDR2 from the germline V gene are GTSNPN and SVGIG (reference sequence). This CDR3 is CAWSVGWGLRQGATYEQYF. The CDR3 DNA sequence: TGTGCCTGGAGTGTAGGGTGGGGGCTTAGACAGGGTGCGACCTACGAGCAGTACTTC.

The V call is TRBV7-2, the J call TRBJ2-5; D assignment may be TRBD1 or TRBD2 (5 bases each). The CDR3 is 17 amino acids. Germline CDR1 and CDR2: SGHTA and FQGNSA. The germline V and J ends were trimmed by 0 bases and 5 bases, with 19 bases remaining between them. The CDR3 DNA reads as TGTGCCAGCAGCTTAGCGGGGGAGAGATACCTTCCGGAGACCCAGTACTTC. Translated: CASSLAGERYLPETQYF.

The J gene is TRBJ2-1, the V gene TRBV5-1, with D unresolved. Germline CDR1 and CDR2: SGHRS and YFSETQ. There are 16 residues in the CDR3. V was pared by 5 bases and J by 1 base, with 16 bases between. CDR3 residues: CASRRAPDGSYNEQFF. In DNA form, the CDR3 reads TGCGCCAGCAGACGGGCCCCGGACGGTTCCTACAATGAGCAGTTCTTC.

The chain recombines TRBV3-1 (or the pseudogene TRBV3-2) with TRBJ2-2, with D perhaps TRBD1 or TRBD2 (5 bases each). Germline V gene sequence: CDR1 LGHDT, CDR2 YNNKEL (reference sequence). The CDR3 extends over 14 amino acids. V was pared by 8 bases and J by 0 bases, with 10 bases between. This chain's CDR3 is CASWDGTNTGELFF. Written as DNA, the CDR3 is TGTGCCAGCTGGGACGGCACGAACACCGGGGAGCTGTTTTTT.

The chain combines TRBV7-2 with TRBJ2-1, with 8 bases identical to TRBD1. Germline CDR1 SGHTA, CDR2 FQGNSA. V was clipped by 1 base and J by 8 bases; unmatched bases: 7. The CDR3 covers 15 residues. CDR3 sequence: CASSLGGQVRDEQFF. Here the CDR3 DNA reads TGTGCCAGCAGCTTAGGGGGACAGGTAAGGGATGAGCAGTTCTTC.

The chain links TRBV7-2 to TRBJ2-5, with D hard to call. The germline gives CDR1 SGHTA, CDR2 FQGNSA. The germline V and J ends were trimmed by 3 bases and 1 base, with 6 bases remaining between them. There are 13 residues in the CDR3. The CDR3 is CASSFDGQETQYF. In DNA, the CDR3 is TGTGCCAGCAGCTTCGACGGCCAAGAGACCCAGTACTTC.

The chain links TRBV5-1 to TRBJ2-1; no clear D gene. The CDR3 sequence is 14 residues long. V lost 7 bases, J lost 4 bases, and 15 bases lay in between. Germline V gene lookup returns CDR1 SGHRS and CDR2 YFSETQ. The CDR3 nucleotides read TGCGCCAGCTCCCGGGCCGGCGCTTACAATGAGCAGTTCTTC. As protein: CASSRAGAYNEQFF.

V gene TRBV5-1 combines with J gene TRBJ1-5, with D perhaps matching TRBD1 (5 bases). V was shortened by 4 bases and J by 6 bases, with 17 bases between the two germline ends. Germline CDR1 SGHRS, CDR2 YFSETQ. This CDR3 region has 15 residues. The chain's CDR3 is CASSPGTLRSQPQHF. The CDR3 nucleotides read TGCGCCAGCAGCCCCGGGACCTTACGGAGTCAGCCCCAGCATTTT.

The gene calls are TRBV3-1 (or the pseudogene TRBV3-2) and TRBJ2-2; TRBD2 might be the D (5 bases). The V gene's germline CDR1 is LGHDT and CDR2 YNNKEL (reference sequence). The CDR3 spans 14 residues. V was clipped by 4 bases and J by 6 bases, with 12 bases between them. The CDR3: CASSLERFAGELFF. In DNA, the CDR3 is TGTGCCAGCAGCCTCGAGCGGTTCGCCGGGGAGCTGTTTTTT.

The chain is built from TRBV23-1 and TRBJ2-7; weak D call: TRBD1 (5 bases). TRBV23-1 is assigned to the ORF class and has an uncertain function. The CDR3 contains 14 residues. The V end was cut by 2 bases, the J end by 4 bases, with 12 bases between. CDR3 in DNA: TGCGCCAGCAGTCAACAGGGTCGGCTATACGAGCAGTACTTC. This gives the protein CASSQQGRLYEQYF.

This clone came up once. The J gene is TRBJ2-3, the V gene TRBV14, with TRBD2 matching over 8 bases. V shed 2 bases and J 4 bases; nucleotides not matched to a gene: 5. The germline V gene encodes CDR1 SGHDN and CDR2 FVKESK. There are 15 residues in the CDR3. CDR3 nucleotides: TGTGCCAGCAGCCAATGGCGGGGGGAAGCAGATACGCAGTATTTT. Its translation: CASSQWRGEADTQYF.